This T cell receptor beta chain emerged from a study of Tregs in tolerant kidney transplant recipients. Produced via immunoSEQ multiplex PCR; TCRdb's table is partial and in-frame only. The table has 35,000 to 50,000 clones, about 95% seen once. Note on this clone: Its antigen remains unidentified.

The TCR was taken from a human donor in good health. The sequenced material came from Tregs from blood cultured with allogeneic cells.

The CDR3 protein is CASSIEPDYGYTF. CDR3 in DNA: TGTGCCAGTAGTATTGAGCCGGACTATGGCTACACCTTC. The gene calls are TRBV19 and TRBJ1-2; D gene uncertain. The CDR3 contains 13 residues. V lost 3 bases and J 3 bases, leaving 8 bases between the germline ends. CDR1 and CDR2 (germline): LNHDA, SQIVND (reference sequence).